This TCR beta chain is from a study of molecular identifiers for immune sequencing clone quantification. This CDR3 spans 17 amino acids. The V gene's germline CDR1 is SEHNR and CDR2 FQNEAQ (reference sequence). TCRdb re-called the PCR reads with MiXCR, one entry per CDR3 protein. The repertoire holds over 100,000 distinct CDR3 sequences, with less than 35% as singletons. Study-level findings and limits: Clonotypes topping 20 RNA copies carried over 98% of effector molecules but under 1% of naive ones.

As to this clonotype: The antigen is unknown. A read error is possible here, since a much larger clone lies one base away.

Sequencing used naive CD8+ T cells from blood, with Jurkat cell RNA spiked in. Regarding subset: FACS-sorted CD8+CD4-CCR7+CD45RA+ naive T cells. The origin of this receptor is a human donor in good health. Some libraries in this study had Jurkat cell RNA spiked in. The chain is built from TRBV7-9 and TRBJ2-4; 8 bases map to TRBD2. The DNA for the CDR3 is TGTGCCAGCAGCTCTGTAGCGGGAAATGAAGCCGAAAACATTCAGTACTTC. This sequence encodes CASSSVAGNEAENIQYF.